Presented here are 17 T cell receptor beta chains from one specimen sequenced in a study of identical twins. TCRdb re-called the 5' RACE reads with MiXCR, one entry per CDR3 protein. The repertoire holds some 1,600,000 distinct CDR3 sequences, more than 30% seen once, with over 0.25% in the top ten. Material for sequencing was cord blood. These receptor sequences come from a newborn girl in good health.

This clonotype turned up a few times. The chain uses TRBV20-1 and TRBJ2-4; TRBD2 aligns across 9 bases. The CDR3 sequence is 18 residues long. The germline V gene encodes CDR1 DFQATT and CDR2 SNEGSKA (reference sequence). V was clipped by 6 bases and J by 0 bases; unmatched bases: 15. The CDR3 DNA is TGCAGTGCACTGCTAGCGGGACTCGGTTCGGGAGCCAAAAACATTCAGTACTTC. Translating gives CSALLAGLGSGAKNIQYF.

This clonotype was counted a few times. The CDR3 loop is CASSQPRGGRGYGYTF. CDR3 DNA sequence: TGCGCCAGCAGCCAACCCCGGGGCGGGAGAGGCTATGGCTACACCTTC. This sequence joins TRBV4-1 and TRBJ1-2; possible D gene TRBD1, 5 bases. The CDR3 extends over 16 amino acids. Germline V gene sequence: CDR1 MGHRA, CDR2 YSYEKL. The V end was cut by 2 bases, the J end by 4 bases, with 17 bases between.

This clonotype was observed a few times. The J gene is TRBJ2-7, the V gene TRBV5-6; 8 bases fit TRBD1. Trimming at V came to 4 bases and at J to 0 bases, leaving 3 bases not matched to a gene. The CDR3 length is 14 residues. CDR1 is SGHDT and CDR2 is YYEEEE in the germline V gene. Here the CDR3 DNA reads TGTGCCAGCAGCCCACAGGGGGTCTCCTACGAGCAGTACTTC. Translation gives CASSPQGVSYEQYF.

Ten or more counts support this clonotype. The rearrangement uses TRBV11-2 and TRBJ2-1; D uncertain. CDR3 length equals 12 residues. The V end was cut by 5 bases, the J end by 5 bases, with 7 bases between. Germline V gene data show CDR1 as SGHAT and CDR2 as FQNNGV. The CDR3 nucleotides are TGTGCCAGCAGCCCTCCCGACAATGAGCAGTTCTTC. It is translated as CASSPPDNEQFF.

The CDR3 region is CASSPGTGQRNYGYTF. The CDR3 DNA reads as TGTGCCAGCTCACCAGGGACAGGGCAACGGAACTATGGCTACACCTTC. The rearrangement joins TRBV18 to TRBJ1-2, with 9 bases fitting TRBD1. CDR1 and CDR2 (germline): KGHSH, LQKENI. V shed 2 bases and J 2 bases; nucleotides not matched to a gene: 6. The CDR3 length is 16 residues.

V usage is TRBV20-1 and J usage is TRBJ2-7; no clear D. Trimming stripped 3 bases from V and 7 bases from J, with 16 bases between. Germline assignment: CDR1 DFQATT and CDR2 SNEGSKA (reference sequence). The CDR3 sequence is 13 residues long. In nucleotides, the CDR3 is TGCAGTGCTAGTAGTGGCCCGTACAATGAGCAGTACTTC. Its protein is CSASSGPYNEQYF.

V usage is TRBV12-3 or TRBV12-4 and J usage is TRBJ1-1, with D maybe TRBD1 (5 bases). The CDR3 runs 15 residues. The germline V and J ends were trimmed by 6 bases and 0 bases, with 14 bases remaining between them. The CDR3 loop is CASSPWGRMNTEAFF. Here the CDR3 DNA reads TGTGCCAGCAGCCCTTGGGGCAGAATGAACACTGAAGCTTTCTTT.

This clonotype occurred a few times. At one boundary the junction diverges from the germline segment, which might be a read error. The chain has TRBV9 and TRBJ2-3; a weak D match, TRBD2 (7 bases). The CDR3 length is 17 residues. The germline gives CDR1 SGDLS, CDR2 YYNGEE. The CDR3 DNA reads TGTGCCAGCAGCGTAGTAGGGGGGGGCCCTGCCACAGATACGCGGTATTTT. It codes for CASSVVGGGPATDTRYF.

The chain uses TRBV9 and TRBJ2-2; the D call may be TRBD1 or TRBD2 (5 bases each). Germline V gene lookup returns CDR1 SGDLS and CDR2 YYNGEE. There are 14 residues in the CDR3. Trimming took 0 bases from V and 9 from J, leaving 12 bases between them. As DNA, the CDR3 is TGTGCCAGCAGCGTAGCTTCGGGGCAGAGGGAGCTGTTTTTT. Translating it yields CASSVASGQRELFF.

This clonotype has only a few counts. J is TRBJ2-1 and V is TRBV9; 9 bases agree with TRBD2. The ends lost 1 base at V and 6 bases at J; junction bases unmatched: 5. The CDR3 is made up of 15 amino acids. Germline CDR1 is SGDLS and CDR2 is YYNGEE. The CDR3 here is CASSVSASGVNEQFF. The CDR3 DNA is TGTGCCAGCAGCGTATCAGCTAGCGGGGTCAATGAGCAGTTCTTC.

Concerning this clonotype: At one boundary the junction diverges from the germline segment, which might be a read error. The chain has TRBV10-3 and TRBJ1-2; TRBD1 matches 9 bases. Germline CDR1 reads ENHRY; CDR2 reads SYGVKD. CDR3 length equals 13 residues. CDR3 sequence reads: CAVRQTGGYGYTF. In DNA, the CDR3 is TGTGCCGTCAGGCAGACAGGGGGCTATGGCTACACCTTC.

This clonotype was seen at least ten times. V and J are TRBV6-5 and TRBJ1-2; 8 nucleotides line up with TRBD1. Germline V lookup: CDR1 MNHEY, CDR2 SVGAGI. CDR3 length: 13 amino acids. V lost 2 bases and J lost 8; bases outside the gene matches: 4. DNA of the CDR3: TGTGCCAGCAGTTACCAGACAGGGGACGGCTACACCTTC. Its protein product is CASSYQTGDGYTF.

This chain joins TRBV27 and TRBJ2-7, with 10 bases lining up with TRBD2. The closer fit of TRBJ2-5 to the DNA end suggests the J call may be wrong. Germline lookup yields CDR1 MNHEY and CDR2 SMNVEV (reference sequence). This CDR3 has 14 residues. CDR3 in DNA: TGTGCCAGCAGGAGCGGGGGGGCGAAGGAGACCCAGTACTTC. Amino acids: CASRSGGAKETQYF.

Remarks on this clonotype: A much more abundant neighbour one base away suggests this may be a read error. V gene TRBV27 combines with J gene TRBJ2-3; D is perhaps TRBD1 or TRBD2 (7 bases each). Germline CDR1 and CDR2: MNHEY and SMNVEV (reference sequence). The CDR3 has 15 amino acids. CDR3 loop: CASSFDREGKDTRYF. CDR3 bases: TGTGCCAGCAGTTTTGACAGGGAGGGGAAAGATACGCGGTATTTT.

V and J are TRBV2 and TRBJ1-3, with D hard to call. The V and J ends lost 8 bases and 0 bases respectively, with 14 bases between them. This CDR3 region has 15 residues. In germline, CDR1 is SNHLY, CDR2 FYNNEI. The CDR3 loop reads CASSPMGSSGNTIYF. The CDR3 coding sequence is TGTGCCAGCTCTCCCATGGGGTCCTCTGGAAACACCATATATTTT.

This chain links TRBV29-1 with TRBJ2-3; D is uncertain. V dropped 6 bases and J dropped 2 bases, with 15 bases sitting between them. Germline CDR1 SQVTM, CDR2 ANQGSEA. This CDR3 spans 14 amino acids. CDR3 sequence reads: CSVKRVGSTDTQYF. The CDR3 DNA reads as TGCAGCGTAAAAAGGGTGGGGTCCACAGATACGCAGTATTTT.

This clonotype was counted between two and nine times. J is TRBJ2-7 and V is TRBV6-5; 11 bases map to TRBD2. V lost 0 bases, J lost 3 bases, and 10 bases stayed unmatched. Germline V lookup: CDR1 MNHEY, CDR2 SVGAGI. This CDR3 is built from 18 residues. The CDR3 loop is CASSYSKVGTSGYYEQYF. CDR3 DNA: TGTGCCAGCAGTTACTCTAAAGTAGGGACTAGCGGTTACTACGAGCAGTACTTC.